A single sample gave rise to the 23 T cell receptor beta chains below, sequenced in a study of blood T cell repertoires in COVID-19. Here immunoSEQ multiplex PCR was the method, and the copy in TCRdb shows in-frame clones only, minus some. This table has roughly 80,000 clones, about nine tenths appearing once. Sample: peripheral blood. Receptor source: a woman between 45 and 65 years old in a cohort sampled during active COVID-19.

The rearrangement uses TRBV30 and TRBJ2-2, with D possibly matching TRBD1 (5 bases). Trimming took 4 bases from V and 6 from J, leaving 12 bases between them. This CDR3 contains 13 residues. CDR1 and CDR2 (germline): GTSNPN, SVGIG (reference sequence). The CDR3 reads CAWTQQVSGELFF. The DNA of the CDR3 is TGTGCCTGGACCCAACAGGTCTCCGGGGAGCTGTTTTTT.

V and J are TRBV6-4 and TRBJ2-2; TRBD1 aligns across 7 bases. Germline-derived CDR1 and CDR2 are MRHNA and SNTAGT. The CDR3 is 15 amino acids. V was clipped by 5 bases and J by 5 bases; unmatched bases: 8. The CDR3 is CASSLSGQMTGELFF. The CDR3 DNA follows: TGTGCCAGCAGTTTGTCGGGACAGATGACCGGGGAGCTGTTTTTT.

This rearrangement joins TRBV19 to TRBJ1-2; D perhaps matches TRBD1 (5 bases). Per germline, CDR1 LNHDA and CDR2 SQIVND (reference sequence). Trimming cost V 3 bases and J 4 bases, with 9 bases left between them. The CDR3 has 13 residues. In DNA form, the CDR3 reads TGTGCCAGTAGTATGCAGGGAGGCTATGGCTACACCTTC. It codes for CASSMQGGYGYTF.

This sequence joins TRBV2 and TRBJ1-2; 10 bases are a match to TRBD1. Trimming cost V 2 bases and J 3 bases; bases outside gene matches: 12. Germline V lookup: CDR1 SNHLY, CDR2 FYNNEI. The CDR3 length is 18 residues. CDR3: CASSEMTGGLIKDYGYTF. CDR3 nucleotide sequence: TGTGCCAGCAGTGAAATGACAGGGGGCCTAATAAAAGACTATGGCTACACCTTC.

The CDR3 sequence is CASSVVDRGFTDTQYF. In nucleotides, the CDR3 is TGTGCCAGCAGCGTAGTGGACAGGGGTTTCACAGATACGCAGTATTTT. This chain uses TRBV9 with TRBJ2-3; 9 bases fit TRBD1. Germline CDR1 SGDLS, CDR2 YYNGEE. This CDR3 region has 16 residues. V lost 0 bases, J lost 2 bases, and 4 bases stayed unmatched.

CDR3 region: CASSLDLAGPDQETQYF. The CDR3 nucleotides are TGCGCCAGCAGCTTGGACCTAGCGGGGCCCGACCAAGAGACCCAGTACTTC. This chain joins TRBV5-1 and TRBJ2-5, with TRBD2 matching 9 bases. Per germline, CDR1 SGHRS and CDR2 YFSETQ. This CDR3 spans 17 amino acids. The trim removed 0 bases at V and 0 bases at J, leaving 6 bases unmatched. Full variable domain (rest looked up from reference TRBV5-1 and TRBJ2-5): KAGVTQTPRYLIKTRGQQVTLSCSPISGHRSVSWYQQTPGQGLQFLFEYFSETQRNKGNFPGRFSGRQFSNSRSEMNVSTLELGDSALYLCASSLDLAGPDQETQYFGPGTRLLVL.

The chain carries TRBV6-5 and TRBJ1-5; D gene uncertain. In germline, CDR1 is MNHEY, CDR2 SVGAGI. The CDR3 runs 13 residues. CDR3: CATKGPNQEPQHF. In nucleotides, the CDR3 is TGTGCGACAAAAGGTCCCAACCAGGAGCCCCAGCATTTT.

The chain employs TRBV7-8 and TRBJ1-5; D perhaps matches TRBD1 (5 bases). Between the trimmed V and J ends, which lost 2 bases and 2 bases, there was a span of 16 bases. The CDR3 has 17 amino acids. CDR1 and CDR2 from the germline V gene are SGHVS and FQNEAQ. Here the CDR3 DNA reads TGTGCCAGCAGCTTAATAGCGGGGACCCGGGGCAATCAGCCCCAGCATTTT. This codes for CASSLIAGTRGNQPQHF. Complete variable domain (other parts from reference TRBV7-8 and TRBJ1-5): GAGVSQSPRYKVAKRGQDVALRCDPISGHVSLFWYQQALGQGPEFLTYFQNEAQLDKSGLPSDRFFAERPEGSVSTLKIQRTQQEDSAVYLCASSLIAGTRGNQPQHFGDGTRLSIL.

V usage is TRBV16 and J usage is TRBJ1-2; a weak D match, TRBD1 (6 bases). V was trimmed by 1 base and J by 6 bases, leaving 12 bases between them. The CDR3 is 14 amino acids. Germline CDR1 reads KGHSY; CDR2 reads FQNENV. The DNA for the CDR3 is TGTGCCAGCAGCCAATGGGGGGGCGCAAATGGCTACACCTTC. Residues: CASSQWGGANGYTF.

The CDR3 DNA reads as TGTGCCAGTAGTTTAGCCGGGACTAGCCTTAGGAGCACAGATACGCAGTATTTT. It yields the protein CASSLAGTSLRSTDTQYF. V usage is TRBV19 and J usage is TRBJ2-3; 9 bases align to TRBD2. Per germline, CDR1 LNHDA and CDR2 SQIVND (reference sequence). Trimming removed 5 bases from V and 0 bases from J; junction bases left unmatched: 12. The CDR3 consists of 18 residues.

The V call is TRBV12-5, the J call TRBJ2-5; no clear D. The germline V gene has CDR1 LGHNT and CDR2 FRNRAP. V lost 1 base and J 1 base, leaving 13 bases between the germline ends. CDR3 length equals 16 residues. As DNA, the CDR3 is TGTGCTAGTGGTTTGGACCCCACGGGTATCCAAGAGACCCAGTACTTC. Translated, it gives CASGLDPTGIQETQYF.

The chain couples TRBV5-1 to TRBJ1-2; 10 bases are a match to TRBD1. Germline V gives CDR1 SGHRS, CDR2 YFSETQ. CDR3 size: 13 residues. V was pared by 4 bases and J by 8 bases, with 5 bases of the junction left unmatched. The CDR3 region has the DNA TGCGCCAGCAGCCCTGGACAGGGGGACGGCTACACCTTC. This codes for CASSPGQGDGYTF.

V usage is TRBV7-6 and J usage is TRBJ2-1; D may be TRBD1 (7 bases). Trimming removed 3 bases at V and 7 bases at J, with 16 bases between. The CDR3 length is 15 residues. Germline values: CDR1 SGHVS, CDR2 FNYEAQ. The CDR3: CASSLFQGGINEQFF. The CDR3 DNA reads TGTGCCAGCAGCTTGTTCCAGGGGGGAATTAATGAGCAGTTCTTC.

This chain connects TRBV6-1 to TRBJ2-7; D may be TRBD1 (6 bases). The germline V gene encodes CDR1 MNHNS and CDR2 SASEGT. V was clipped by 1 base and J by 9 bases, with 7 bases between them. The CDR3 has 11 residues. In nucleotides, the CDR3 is TGTGCCAGCAGTGAAGTAGGGGGGCAGTACTTC. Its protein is CASSEVGGQYF.

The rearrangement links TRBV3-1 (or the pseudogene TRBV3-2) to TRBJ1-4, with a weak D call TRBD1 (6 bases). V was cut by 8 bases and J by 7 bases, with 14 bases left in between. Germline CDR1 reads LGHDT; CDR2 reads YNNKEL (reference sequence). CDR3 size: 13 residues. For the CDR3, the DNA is TGTGCCAGCGGTGGGACAACGGGTGAAAAACTGTTTTTT. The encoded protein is CASGGTTGEKLFF.

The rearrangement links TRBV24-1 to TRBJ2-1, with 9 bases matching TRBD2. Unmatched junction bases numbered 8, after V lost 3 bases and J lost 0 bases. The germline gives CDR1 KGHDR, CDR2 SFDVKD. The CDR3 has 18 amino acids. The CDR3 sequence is CATSDKLAGPSSYNEQFF. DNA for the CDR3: TGTGCCACCAGTGATAAACTAGCGGGTCCTAGCTCCTACAATGAGCAGTTCTTC.

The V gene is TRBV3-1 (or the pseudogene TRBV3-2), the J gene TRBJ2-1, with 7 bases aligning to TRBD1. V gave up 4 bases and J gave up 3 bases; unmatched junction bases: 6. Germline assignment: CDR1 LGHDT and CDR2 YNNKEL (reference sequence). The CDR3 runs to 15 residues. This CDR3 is CASSLTGVFYNEQFF. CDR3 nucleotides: TGTGCCAGCAGCCTTACAGGGGTTTTCTACAATGAGCAGTTCTTC.

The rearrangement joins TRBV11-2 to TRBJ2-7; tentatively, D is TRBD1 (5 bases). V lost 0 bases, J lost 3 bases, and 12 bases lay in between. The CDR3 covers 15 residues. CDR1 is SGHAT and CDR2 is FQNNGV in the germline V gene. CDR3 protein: CASSLDLTDIYEQYF. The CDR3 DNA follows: TGTGCCAGCAGCTTAGATCTTACGGACATCTACGAGCAGTACTTC.

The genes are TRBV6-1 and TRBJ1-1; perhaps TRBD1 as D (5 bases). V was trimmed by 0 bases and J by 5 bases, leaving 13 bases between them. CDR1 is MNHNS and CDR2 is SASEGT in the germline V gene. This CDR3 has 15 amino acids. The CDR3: CASSEAMGLGTEAFF. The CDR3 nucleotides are TGTGCCAGCAGTGAAGCCATGGGACTTGGGACTGAAGCTTTCTTT.

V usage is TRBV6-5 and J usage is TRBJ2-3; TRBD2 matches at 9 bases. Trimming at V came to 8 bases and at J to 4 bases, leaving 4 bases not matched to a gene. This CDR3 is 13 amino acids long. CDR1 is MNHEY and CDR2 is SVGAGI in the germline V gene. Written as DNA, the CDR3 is TGTGCCAGCTGCGGGAGGGCCCCAGATACGCAGTATTTT. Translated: CASCGRAPDTQYF.

CDR3 region: CASSFSGEGNEQFF. For the CDR3, the DNA is TGTGCCAGCAGCTTTAGCGGGGAGGGCAATGAGCAGTTCTTC. The rearrangement uses TRBV11-1 and TRBJ2-1; 8 bases align to TRBD2. J lost 6 bases, V lost 3 bases, and 4 bases had no gene match. This CDR3 region has 14 residues. Germline V CDR1 and CDR2: SGHAT, FQDESV (reference sequence).

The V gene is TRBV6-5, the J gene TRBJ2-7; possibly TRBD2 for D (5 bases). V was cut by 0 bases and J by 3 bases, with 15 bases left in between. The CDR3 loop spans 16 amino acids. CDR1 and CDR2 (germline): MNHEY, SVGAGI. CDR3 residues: CASSYSNSNAGYEQYF. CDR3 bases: TGTGCCAGCAGTTACTCGAATTCCAACGCGGGCTACGAGCAGTACTTC.

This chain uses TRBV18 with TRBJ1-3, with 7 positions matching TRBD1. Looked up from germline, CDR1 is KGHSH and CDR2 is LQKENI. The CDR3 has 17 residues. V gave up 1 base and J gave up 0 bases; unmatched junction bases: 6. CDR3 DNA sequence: TGTGCCAGCTCACCACTTACAGGGGTAGTCTCTGGAAACACCATATATTTT. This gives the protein CASSPLTGVVSGNTIYF.